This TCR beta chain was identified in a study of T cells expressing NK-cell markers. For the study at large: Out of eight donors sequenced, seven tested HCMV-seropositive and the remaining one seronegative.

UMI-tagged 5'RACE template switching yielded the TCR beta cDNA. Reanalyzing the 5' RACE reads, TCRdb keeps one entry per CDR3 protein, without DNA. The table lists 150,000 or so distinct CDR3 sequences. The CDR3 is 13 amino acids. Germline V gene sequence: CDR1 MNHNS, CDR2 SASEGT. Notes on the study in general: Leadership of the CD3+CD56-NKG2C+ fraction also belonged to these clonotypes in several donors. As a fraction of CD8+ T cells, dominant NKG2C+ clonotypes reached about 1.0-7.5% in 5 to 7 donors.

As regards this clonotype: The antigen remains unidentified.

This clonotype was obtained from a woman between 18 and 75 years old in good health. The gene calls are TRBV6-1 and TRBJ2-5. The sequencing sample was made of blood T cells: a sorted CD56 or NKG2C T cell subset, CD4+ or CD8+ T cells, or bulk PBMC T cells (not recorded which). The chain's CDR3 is CASRREVQETQYF.